The source of this TCR beta chain is a study of OX40 agonist ivuxolimab in advanced cancers. Study summary: Every 2 weeks, patients received ivuxolimab intravenously, dosed at 0.01 to 10 mg/kg. One hepatocellular carcinoma and a couple of cutaneous melanoma patients partially responded. Those enrolled were 82.7% male, with a mean age of around 58 years and ages from 23 to 79. General study points: Relative to CD4+ cells, CD8+ T cells on average had more expanded clones.

The CDR3 covers 13 residues. Looked up from germline, CDR1 is SGHVS and CDR2 is FQNEAQ. V lost 2 bases and J 4 bases, leaving 5 bases between the germline ends. The table came from immunoSEQ multiplex PCR; TCRdb's copy has only in-frame clones and leaves some out. This sample has about 38,000 clones, with roughly 90% found just once. About this clone itself: Its specificity is not known.

V gene TRBV7-8 combines with J gene TRBJ2-2; no clear D. The TCR originated in an adult with an advanced solid tumor such as melanoma, head and neck, liver or kidney cancer. The sample was CD4+ or CD8+ T cells sorted from blood, taken in a trial of the OX40 agonist ivuxolimab. For the CDR3, the DNA is TGTGCCAGCAGCTTAAAGGCCACCGGGGAGCTGTTTTTT. Protein: CASSLKATGELFF.